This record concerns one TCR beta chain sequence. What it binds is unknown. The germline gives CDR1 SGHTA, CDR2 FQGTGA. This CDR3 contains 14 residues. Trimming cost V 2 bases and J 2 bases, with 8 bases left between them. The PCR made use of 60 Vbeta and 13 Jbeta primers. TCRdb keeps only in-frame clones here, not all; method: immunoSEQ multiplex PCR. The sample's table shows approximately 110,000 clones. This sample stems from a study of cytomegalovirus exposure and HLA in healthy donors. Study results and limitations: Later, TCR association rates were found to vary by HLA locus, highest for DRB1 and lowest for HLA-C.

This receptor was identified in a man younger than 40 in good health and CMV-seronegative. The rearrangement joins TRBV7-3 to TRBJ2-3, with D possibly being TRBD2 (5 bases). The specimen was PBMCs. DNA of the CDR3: TGTGCCAGCAGCTTAGGACTGCCCACAGATACGCAGTATTTT. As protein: CASSLGLPTDTQYF.